Listed below are T cell receptor beta chains from one sample, sequenced in a study of vaccination effects on CD4 cells after COVID-19. Assay: immunoSEQ multiplex PCR; the TCRdb copy retains only in-frame clones and omits some. The sample holds 20,000 to 25,000 clones, 73% seen once. These TCRs are of unknown antigen specificity. Material: CD4+ T cells from PBMCs cultured with HCoV-NL63 spike peptides, obtained before COVID-19 vaccination. These receptors came from a human donor who received a COVID-19 vaccine. The CDR3 runs from the conserved cysteine through the conserved F or W. A D gene is named only where the DNA matches it firmly. Clone size, where shown, is once, few, many, or a class for clones that have expanded.

D gene	V gene	clone size	J gene	CDR3 protein	CDR3 DNA
TRBD1	TRBV4-3	once	TRBJ1-1	CASSPRGLGQENTEAFF	TGCGCCAGCAGCCCAAGAGGGTTAGGACAGGAGAACACTGAAGCTTTCTTT
NA	TRBV6-5	NA	TRBJ2-2	CASRLRQGLTGELFF	TGTGCCAGCAGGCTTAGACAGGGACTGACCGGGGAGCTGTTTTTT
NA	TRBV21-1	NA	TRBJ2-1	CASSKEELLAGGAPNEQFF	TGTGCCAGCAGCAAAGAAGAGTTATTAGCGGGGGGGGCCCCCAATGAGCAGTTCTTC
NA	TRBV28	NA	TRBJ2-7	CASSLGGTSYEQYF	TGTGCCAGCAGTTTAGGGGGAACGTCCTACGAGCAGTACTTC
NA	TRBV19	NA	TRBJ1-2	CASSNIRGTYGYTF	TGTGCCAGTAGTAACATACGGGGGACGTATGGCTACACCTTC
NA	TRBV6-2/TRBV6-3	NA	TRBJ2-3	CASSHRPASPSLDTQYF	TGTGCCAGCAGTCATCGCCCCGCTAGCCCCAGTCTGGATACGCAGTATTTT
NA	TRBV6-5	NA	TRBJ1-2	CASSYDNYGYTF	TGTGCCAGCAGTTATGATAACTATGGCTACACCTTC
NA	TRBV6-4	NA	TRBJ2-3	CARQGDSYTDTQYF	TGTGCCAGACAGGGTGACTCATACACAGATACGCAGTATTTT
TRBD2	TRBV29-1	NA	TRBJ2-3	CSVGGGYTDTQYF	TGCAGCGTTGGGGGAGGGTACACAGATACGCAGTATTTT
NA	TRBV28	NA	TRBJ2-7	CASTLPDRPYEQYF	TGTGCCAGCACCCTACCCGACAGACCCTACGAGCAGTACTTC
TRBD1	TRBV19	NA	TRBJ2-2	CASRDRTNTGELFF	TGTGCCAGTAGGGACAGGACGAACACCGGGGAGCTGTTTTTT
NA	TRBV28	NA	TRBJ1-2	CASSLYGQRSGYTF	TGTGCCAGCAGTTTATACGGCCAGCGGTCCGGCTACACCTTC
TRBD1	TRBV15	NA	TRBJ1-1	CATSRANRGEAFF	TGTGCCACCAGCAGAGCCAACAGGGGTGAAGCTTTCTTT
TRBD2	TRBV7-7	NA	TRBJ2-1	CASSLGWTSDNEQFF	TGTGCTAGCAGCTTAGGATGGACTAGCGACAATGAGCAGTTCTTC
TRBD1	TRBV5-1	NA	TRBJ1-1	CASSPRQGSNTEAFF	TGCGCCAGCAGCCCGCGACAGGGGTCGAACACTGAAGCTTTCTTT
TRBD1	TRBV5-6	NA	TRBJ1-1	CASSRKGALNTEAFF	TGTGCCAGCAGCCGGAAGGGGGCGCTGAACACTGAAGCTTTCTTT
TRBD2	TRBV27	NA	TRBJ2-5	CASRPRTRGTQYF	TGTGCCAGCAGACCCAGGACTAGGGGGACCCAGTACTTC
TRBD1	TRBV7-2	NA	TRBJ1-2	CASSSGGNYGYTF	TGTGCCAGCAGTTCAGGGGGTAACTATGGCTACACCTTC
NA	TRBV6-6	few	TRBJ2-7	CASSYSSDSYEQYF	TGTGCCAGCAGTTACTCGTCGGATTCCTACGAGCAGTACTTC
NA	TRBV7-9	few	TRBJ2-7	CASSLASDSYEQYF	TGTGCCAGCAGCTTAGCCTCTGATTCCTACGAGCAGTACTTC
NA	TRBV9	NA	TRBJ2-7	CASSVEGNSYEQYF	TGTGCCAGCAGCGTGGAGGGAAACTCCTACGAGCAGTACTTC
NA	TRBV19	few	TRBJ1-6	CASSSSSLHF	TGTGCCAGTAGTAGCTCATCCCTCCACTTT
TRBD1	TRBV18	few	TRBJ1-5	CASSPTGGYQPQHF	TGTGCCAGCTCACCAACAGGGGGCTATCAGCCCCAGCATTTT
NA	TRBV20-1	NA	TRBJ2-1	CSASGITTRDFEPNEQFF	TGCAGTGCTAGTGGTATCACGACCCGGGACTTCGAGCCTAATGAGCAGTTCTTC
NA	TRBV28	NA	TRBJ1-6	CASSWGRTNSPLHF	TGTGCCAGCAGTTGGGGACGGACTAATTCACCCCTCCACTTT
TRBD1	TRBV10-3	NA	TRBJ1-3	CATTAGTGVQFSGNTIYF	TGTGCCACCACCGCCGGGACAGGCGTTCAGTTCTCTGGAAACACCATATATTTT
NA	TRBV3-1/TRBV3-2	NA	TRBJ1-2	CASSQGGSAYGYTF	TGTGCCAGCAGCCAAGGGGGATCTGCCTATGGCTACACCTTC
NA	TRBV19	NA	TRBJ1-5	CASRNRVSNQPQHF	TGTGCCAGTAGGAACAGGGTTAGCAATCAGCCCCAGCATTTT
TRBD1	TRBV7-9	NA	TRBJ2-1	CASSQPVTGGRDNEQFF	TGTGCCAGCAGCCAACCCGTCACAGGGGGGCGGGACAATGAGCAGTTCTTC
NA	TRBV5-4	few	TRBJ2-2	CASSLDRAGELFF	TGTGCCAGCAGCTTGGACAGGGCCGGGGAGCTGTTTTTT
NA	TRBV11-2	NA	TRBJ1-6	CASSLEFSFNSPLHF	TGTGCCAGCAGCTTAGAGTTCAGCTTTAATTCACCCCTCCACTTT
NA	TRBV28	NA	TRBJ1-2	CASSFGRAYGYTF	TGTGCCAGCAGTTTCGGCAGGGCCTATGGCTACACCTTC
NA	TRBV7-9	once	TRBJ2-2	CASSLILVATGELFF	TGTGCCAGCAGCTTGATCTTAGTAGCAACCGGGGAGCTGTTTTTT
TRBD2	TRBV19	few	TRBJ2-7	CASSIGSFGLAEIYEQYF	TGTGCCAGTAGTATCGGCTCCTTCGGACTAGCGGAGATATACGAGCAGTACTTC
NA	TRBV5-4	NA	TRBJ1-2	CASSLEGANYGYTF	TGTGCCAGCAGCTTGGAAGGAGCTAACTATGGCTACACCTTC
TRBD1	TRBV19	NA	TRBJ2-6	CASSITGTGFGGANVLTF	TGTGCCAGTAGTATAACCGGGACAGGGTTCGGTGGGGCCAACGTCCTGACTTTC
NA	TRBV18	NA	TRBJ2-3	CASSQGPLDTQYF	TGTGCCAGCTCACAGGGCCCCCTAGATACGCAGTATTTT
TRBD1	TRBV9	NA	TRBJ2-7	CASSTGQGVSYEQYF	TGTGCCAGCAGCACCGGACAGGGAGTATCCTACGAGCAGTACTTC
NA	TRBV7-5	NA	TRBJ1-2	CARSLGGTYYYGYTF	TGTGCCAGAAGCTTAGGCGGGACATATTACTATGGCTACACCTTC
NA	TRBV29-1	once	TRBJ1-1	CSVGTRSNTEAFF	TGCAGCGTTGGGACCAGGTCTAACACTGAAGCTTTCTTT
NA	TRBV27	NA	TRBJ2-1	CASSLYPARSNEQFF	TGTGCCAGCAGTTTATACCCAGCCCGATCCAATGAGCAGTTCTTC
TRBD2	TRBV19	NA	TRBJ2-1	CASTAAPGGFFEQFF	TGTGCCAGTACCGCGGCCCCGGGGGGTTTTTTTGAGCAGTTCTTC
TRBD1	TRBV2	NA	TRBJ1-5	CASTARQGGNQPQHF	TGTGCCAGCACCGCCCGACAGGGAGGGAACCAGCCCCAGCATTTT
NA	TRBV11-2	NA	TRBJ1-1	CASSLDPSMNTEAFF	TGTGCCAGCAGCTTAGATCCGTCCATGAACACTGAAGCTTTCTTT
NA	TRBV7-8	NA	TRBJ1-3	CASSPGFPRTGNTIYF	TGTGCCAGCAGCCCCGGGTTCCCTCGCACTGGAAACACCATATATTTT
NA	TRBV5-3	NA	TRBJ2-7	CARSLHFTASGEQYF	TGTGCCAGAAGCTTGCATTTCACGGCGAGCGGCGAGCAGTACTTC
NA	TRBV5-5	NA	TRBJ2-3	CASSLGRGLASTDTQYF	TGTGCCAGCAGCTTGGGTAGGGGACTTGCTAGCACAGATACGCAGTATTTT
NA	TRBV11-3	NA	TRBJ2-7	CASSLATTYEQYF	TGTGCCAGCAGCTTAGCCACAACCTACGAGCAGTACTTC
NA	TRBV2	NA	TRBJ2-1	CASSAPSRALSYNEQFF	TGTGCCAGCAGCGCCCCCAGTAGGGCCCTTTCCTACAATGAGCAGTTCTTC
NA	TRBV12-5	once	TRBJ2-5	CASGLAVQETQYF	TGTGCTAGTGGTTTGGCAGTACAAGAGACCCAGTACTTC
TRBD1	TRBV27	NA	TRBJ1-2	CASSPKGGAGYGYTF	TGTGCCAGCAGTCCCAAAGGGGGCGCTGGCTATGGCTACACCTTC
NA	TRBV6-6	NA	TRBJ1-5	CASRLGTDSNQPQHF	TGTGCCAGCAGACTCGGGACGGATAGCAATCAGCCCCAGCATTTT
NA	TRBV29-1	NA	TRBJ1-1	CSVAPRLNTEAFF	TGCAGCGTTGCACCTAGGTTGAACACTGAAGCTTTCTTT
TRBD1	TRBV19	few	TRBJ1-2	CASSAYTGDYGYTF	TGTGCCAGTAGTGCCTACACAGGGGACTATGGCTACACCTTC
TRBD2	TRBV24-1	NA	TRBJ2-3	CATSDTGTSGSGDTQYF	TGTGCCACCAGTGATACCGGGACTAGCGGGTCCGGTGATACGCAGTATTTT
TRBD1	TRBV7-2	medium-sized	TRBJ2-7	CASSGQGGAYEQYF	TGTGCCAGCTCAGGACAGGGGGGAGCCTACGAGCAGTACTTC